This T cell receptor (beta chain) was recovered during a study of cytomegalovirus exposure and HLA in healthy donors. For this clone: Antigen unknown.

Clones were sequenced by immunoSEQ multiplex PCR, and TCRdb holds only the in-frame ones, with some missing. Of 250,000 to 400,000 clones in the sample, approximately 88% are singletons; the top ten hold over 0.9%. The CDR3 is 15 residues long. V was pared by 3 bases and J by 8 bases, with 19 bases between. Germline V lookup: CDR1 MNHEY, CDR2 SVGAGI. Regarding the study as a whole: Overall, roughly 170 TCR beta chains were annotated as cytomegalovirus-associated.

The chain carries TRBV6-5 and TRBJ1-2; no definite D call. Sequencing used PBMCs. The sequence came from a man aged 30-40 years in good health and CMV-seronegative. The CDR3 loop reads CASSYTAGVGGGYTF. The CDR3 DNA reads TGTGCCAGCAGTTATACTGCAGGTGTTGGTGGGGGCTACACCTTC.